These T cell receptor beta chains were read from a single sample in a study of shared clonotypes between healthy human individuals. The table came from immunoSEQ multiplex PCR; TCRdb's copy has only in-frame clones and leaves some out. This sample carries about 2.1 million clones, just over 90% of them seen once, and the ten largest clones take roughly 1.7%. Sequenced input: naive CD8+ T cells from PBMCs. These receptors all stem from a young man in good health. Some clones in this sample may be carry-over from other donors' samples. CDR3s include the opening cysteine and the closing phenylalanine or tryptophan. A D gene is named only where the DNA matches it firmly. Clone size is stated in some rows and not others, as once, few, many or a class when expanded.

CDR3aa: CASSPWTGGGTQYF
CDR3nt: TGTGCCAGCAGCCCCTGGACAGGGGGTGGGACCCAGTACTTC
j_gene: TRBJ2-5
d_gene: TRBD1
v_gene: TRBV11-2
abundance: .

CDR3aa: CASSDSSNQPQHF
CDR3nt: TGTGCCAGCAGCGACAGTAGCAATCAGCCCCAGCATTTT
j_gene: TRBJ1-5
d_gene: .
v_gene: TRBV5-8
abundance: once

CDR3aa: CASSLGQRGGGYTF
CDR3nt: TGTGCCAGCAGTTTAGGGCAGCGAGGGGGTGGCTACACCTTC
j_gene: TRBJ1-2
d_gene: .
v_gene: TRBV27
abundance: .

CDR3aa: CASSFGRVMNTEAFF
CDR3nt: TGTGCCAGCAGTTTCGGACGGGTGATGAACACTGAAGCTTTCTTT
j_gene: TRBJ1-1
d_gene: .
v_gene: TRBV27
abundance: .

CDR3aa: CASSRNREKNIQYF
CDR3nt: TGTGCCAGTAGCCGCAACAGGGAAAAAAACATTCAGTACTTC
j_gene: TRBJ2-4
d_gene: .
v_gene: TRBV19
abundance: .

CDR3aa: CASSGKTSDSGANVLTF
CDR3nt: TGTGCCAGCAGCGGGAAGACAAGCGACTCTGGGGCCAACGTCCTGACTTTC
j_gene: TRBJ2-6
d_gene: .
v_gene: TRBV9
abundance: .

CDR3aa: CASSEEQGQDEQYF
CDR3nt: TGTGCCAGCAGCGAAGAACAGGGACAGGACGAGCAGTACTTC
j_gene: TRBJ2-7
d_gene: TRBD1
v_gene: TRBV9
abundance: .

CDR3aa: CATSRDRALNEKLFF
CDR3nt: TGTGCCACCAGCAGGGACCGGGCCCTTAATGAAAAACTGTTTTTT
j_gene: TRBJ1-4
d_gene: .
v_gene: TRBV15
abundance: .

CDR3aa: CASSIRGAGTEAFF
CDR3nt: TGTGCCAGTAGTATACGGGGGGCCGGAACTGAAGCTTTCTTT
j_gene: TRBJ1-1
d_gene: .
v_gene: TRBV19
abundance: once

CDR3aa: CASSRAGLLLVNEQYF
CDR3nt: TGTGCCAGCAGCAGAGCGGGTTTGCTGTTGGTGAACGAGCAGTACTTC
j_gene: TRBJ2-7
d_gene: .
v_gene: TRBV9
abundance: .

CDR3aa: CASSYSRTNTEAFF
CDR3nt: TGTGCCAGCAGTTATTCCAGGACGAACACTGAAGCTTTCTTT
j_gene: TRBJ1-1
d_gene: .
v_gene: TRBV6-5
abundance: .

CDR3aa: CASSGGPRNQPQHF
CDR3nt: TGTGCCAGCAGCGGAGGCCCTCGCAATCAGCCCCAGCATTTT
j_gene: TRBJ1-5
d_gene: .
v_gene: TRBV9
abundance: once

CDR3aa: CASGIQESYSYEQYF
CDR3nt: TGCGCCAGCGGCATTCAAGAGTCCTACTCCTACGAGCAGTACTTC
j_gene: TRBJ2-7
d_gene: .
v_gene: TRBV5-1
abundance: .

CDR3aa: CASSGHSGGNFEQFF
CDR3nt: TGTGCCAGCAGCGGACATAGCGGGGGTAATTTCGAGCAGTTCTTC
j_gene: TRBJ2-1
d_gene: TRBD2
v_gene: TRBV7-3
abundance: .

CDR3aa: CASSIRPGRPYEQYF
CDR3nt: TGTGCCAGTAGTATCCGCCCAGGGCGGCCCTACGAGCAGTACTTC
j_gene: TRBJ2-7
d_gene: .
v_gene: TRBV19
abundance: .

CDR3aa: CASRLWGARMYEQYF
CDR3nt: TGTGCCAGCAGGCTTTGGGGGGCGAGGATGTACGAGCAGTACTTC
j_gene: TRBJ2-7
d_gene: .
v_gene: TRBV5-6
abundance: .

CDR3aa: CASSPTVGVSDTQYF
CDR3nt: TGTGCCAGCAGCCCAACGGTGGGGGTATCAGATACGCAGTATTTT
j_gene: TRBJ2-3
d_gene: .
v_gene: TRBV7-9
abundance: .

CDR3aa: CASSVGQGPYYGYTF
CDR3nt: TGTGCCAGCAGCGTAGGACAGGGACCCTACTATGGCTACACCTTC
j_gene: TRBJ1-2
d_gene: TRBD1
v_gene: TRBV9
abundance: .

CDR3aa: CASSEAKGLVTYEQYF
CDR3nt: TGTGCCAGCAGTGAAGCAAAGGGTTTGGTTACCTACGAGCAGTACTTC
j_gene: TRBJ2-7
d_gene: .
v_gene: TRBV6-1
abundance: .

CDR3aa: CASSGTGGTNYGYTF
CDR3nt: TGTGCCAGCAGCGGAACAGGGGGCACTAACTATGGCTACACCTTC
j_gene: TRBJ1-2
d_gene: TRBD1
v_gene: TRBV9
abundance: .

CDR3aa: CASSIVHWTGVTEAFF
CDR3nt: TGTGCCAGTAGTATAGTTCATTGGACAGGGGTCACTGAAGCTTTCTTT
j_gene: TRBJ1-1
d_gene: TRBD1
v_gene: TRBV19
abundance: .

CDR3aa: CASSFGPDRGSYEQYF
CDR3nt: TGTGCCAGCAGCTTCGGCCCCGACAGGGGGTCCTACGAGCAGTACTTC
j_gene: TRBJ2-7
d_gene: TRBD1
v_gene: TRBV7-9
abundance: .

CDR3aa: CASSLIFGATEAFF
CDR3nt: TGTGCCAGCAGTTTAATCTTTGGGGCCACTGAAGCTTTCTTT
j_gene: TRBJ1-1
d_gene: .
v_gene: TRBV27
abundance: .

CDR3aa: CSVEDIQGYEAFF
CDR3nt: TGCAGCGTTGAAGATATACAGGGCTATGAAGCTTTCTTT
j_gene: TRBJ1-1
d_gene: .
v_gene: TRBV29-1
abundance: .

CDR3aa: CASSQGQGWAYGYTF
CDR3nt: TGTGCCAGCTCACAAGGACAGGGATGGGCCTATGGCTACACCTTC
j_gene: TRBJ1-2
d_gene: TRBD1
v_gene: TRBV18
abundance: .

CDR3aa: CASSLRLAGGFEQFF
CDR3nt: TGTGCCAGCAGTCTCAGACTAGCGGGAGGTTTTGAGCAGTTCTTC
j_gene: TRBJ2-1
d_gene: TRBD2
v_gene: TRBV27
abundance: .

CDR3aa: CASWGPGGYEQYF
CDR3nt: TGTGCCAGCTGGGGGCCGGGAGGCTACGAGCAGTACTTC
j_gene: TRBJ2-7
d_gene: .
v_gene: TRBV27
abundance: .

CDR3aa: CASSSTSAPYEQYF
CDR3nt: TGTGCCAGCAGCTCGACTAGCGCACCCTACGAGCAGTACTTC
j_gene: TRBJ2-7
d_gene: TRBD2
v_gene: TRBV5-1
abundance: .